This T cell receptor beta chain stems from a study of OX40 agonist ivuxolimab in advanced cancers. Method: immunoSEQ multiplex PCR; TCRdb's copy keeps in-frame clones and lacks some. Of roughly 30,000 clones in the sample, approximately 90% were seen once. J was trimmed by 3 bases and V by 5 bases; bases with no gene match: 4. The CDR3 covers 13 residues. CDR1 is SGHDT, CDR2 YYEEEE, per germline. Sequencing was performed on CD4+ or CD8+ T cells sorted from blood, taken in a trial of the OX40 agonist ivuxolimab. The genes are TRBV5-6 and TRBJ2-5; 7 bases fit TRBD1. The source is an adult with an advanced solid tumor such as melanoma, head and neck, liver or kidney cancer. The CDR3 nucleotides read TGTGCCAGCAGGATAGGGGGCGAAGAGACCCAGTACTTC. Translating gives CASRIGGEETQYF.